This is a list of T cell receptor beta chains from one sample in a study of T cells in Graves' hyperthyroidism and ophthalmopathy. Each CDR3 protein is one row after TCRdb ran MiXCR on the multiplex PCR reads. This table has some 500,000 distinct CDR3 sequences, 13% to 15% appearing once. Sequenced material: blood. These receptors were obtained from a young woman with Graves' hyperthyroidism. Both conserved end residues are part of each CDR3. A D gene is named only where the DNA matches it firmly. Clone size is shown for a subset of rows, as once, few, many or a class of expanded clone.

j_call: TRBJ2-7
d_call: TRBD2
v_call: TRBV5-1
clone_size: .
cdr3_nt: TGCGCCAGCAGATGGGAGCGGGATTGGAGCTACGAGCAGTACTTC
cdr3_aa: CASRWERDWSYEQYF

j_call: TRBJ2-5
d_call: TRBD2
v_call: TRBV5-1
clone_size: many
cdr3_nt: TGCGCCAGCAGCTTGGTGAGCGGGAAAGAGACCCAGTACTTC
cdr3_aa: CASSLVSGKETQYF

j_call: TRBJ1-5
d_call: TRBD1
v_call: TRBV19
clone_size: many
cdr3_nt: TGTGCCAGTACCGGGACAGGGAATGGTCAGCCCCAGCATTTT
cdr3_aa: CASTGTGNGQPQHF

j_call: TRBJ2-1
d_call: .
v_call: TRBV2
clone_size: once
cdr3_nt: TGTGCCAGCAGTCGTATGGGGTCCTACAATGAGCAGTTCTTC
cdr3_aa: CASSRMGSYNEQFF

j_call: TRBJ2-1
d_call: TRBD2
v_call: TRBV20-1
clone_size: many
cdr3_nt: TGCAGTGCTCCTTACGCCGAGTTGAGCGGGAGCTCCTACAATGAGCAGTTCTTC
cdr3_aa: CSAPYAELSGSSYNEQFF

j_call: TRBJ2-5
d_call: .
v_call: TRBV19
clone_size: .
cdr3_nt: TGTGCCAGTAGTAAGTCCAGGCAAGAGACCCAGTACTTC
cdr3_aa: CASSKSRQETQYF

j_call: TRBJ1-1
d_call: TRBD1
v_call: TRBV2
clone_size: .
cdr3_nt: TGTGCCAGGAACCCCGGACAGGGCACTGAAGCTTTCTTT
cdr3_aa: CARNPGQGTEAFF

j_call: TRBJ2-2
d_call: .
v_call: TRBV6-1
clone_size: .
cdr3_nt: TGTGCCAGCAGTGAAGAGGGGGGATGGACAGAGGTCAACACCGGGGAGCTGTTTTTT
cdr3_aa: CASSEEGGWTEVNTGELFF

j_call: TRBJ1-1
d_call: .
v_call: TRBV10-3
clone_size: many
cdr3_nt: TGTGCCATCAGTGTCTCGACAGGAGAAGCTTTCTTT
cdr3_aa: CAISVSTGEAFF

j_call: TRBJ1-2
d_call: .
v_call: TRBV13
clone_size: .
cdr3_nt: TGTGCCAGCAGCTTAACGATCTATGGCTACACCTTC
cdr3_aa: CASSLTIYGYTF

j_call: TRBJ1-1
d_call: TRBD1
v_call: TRBV28
clone_size: .
cdr3_nt: TGTGCCAGCAGTTTATTGGGACCGGGACAGGGAGAGACTGAAGCTTTCTTT
cdr3_aa: CASSLLGPGQGETEAFF

j_call: TRBJ1-3
d_call: .
v_call: TRBV13
clone_size: many
cdr3_nt: TGTGCCAGCAGCTTATCCAGGGGCGCTGGAAACACCATATATTTT
cdr3_aa: CASSLSRGAGNTIYF

j_call: TRBJ2-7
d_call: TRBD2
v_call: TRBV30
clone_size: many
cdr3_nt: TGTGCCTGGAGCAGTCTAGCGGGAGACGAGCAGTACTTC
cdr3_aa: CAWSSLAGDEQYF

j_call: TRBJ2-5
d_call: .
v_call: TRBV19
clone_size: many
cdr3_nt: TGTGCCAGTAGTATCGACAGCCAAAAGGGAGAGACCCAGTACTTC
cdr3_aa: CASSIDSQKGETQYF

j_call: TRBJ2-1
d_call: TRBD2
v_call: TRBV28
clone_size: .
cdr3_nt: TGTGCCAGCAGGAGACTAGCGGGAAATAGGAATGAGCAGTTCTTC
cdr3_aa: CASRRLAGNRNEQFF

j_call: TRBJ2-1
d_call: .
v_call: TRBV24-1
clone_size: many
cdr3_nt: TGTGCCACCAGTGATCCGGACTTCCACTACAATGAGCAGTTCTTC
cdr3_aa: CATSDPDFHYNEQFF

j_call: TRBJ2-7
d_call: .
v_call: TRBV15
clone_size: .
cdr3_nt: TGTGCCACCAGCAGGGAGGGGGGGTCCTACGAGCAGTACTTC
cdr3_aa: CATSREGGSYEQYF

j_call: TRBJ1-2
d_call: .
v_call: TRBV28
clone_size: many
cdr3_nt: TGTGCCAGCATGTGGGGGCGGGCGGATGATGGCTACACCTTC
cdr3_aa: CASMWGRADDGYTF

j_call: TRBJ1-2
d_call: .
v_call: TRBV14
clone_size: many
cdr3_nt: TGTGCCAGCAGCCAAGTACTGGGAGCTAACTATGGCTACACCTTC
cdr3_aa: CASSQVLGANYGYTF

j_call: TRBJ1-3
d_call: .
v_call: TRBV15
clone_size: few
cdr3_nt: TGTGCCACCAGCAGAGACTTTGGGCAGGGGAACCGAATGACTGGAAACACCATATATTTT
cdr3_aa: CATSRDFGQGNRMTGNTIYF

j_call: TRBJ2-5
d_call: .
v_call: TRBV5-1
clone_size: .
cdr3_nt: TGCGCCAGCAGCTTGGACGGCGGGACCATCCAAGAGACCCAGTACTTC
cdr3_aa: CASSLDGGTIQETQYF

j_call: TRBJ2-1
d_call: .
v_call: TRBV29-1
clone_size: .
cdr3_nt: TGCAGCGTTGAAGAAAGAGGCGCGAGCTCCTACAATGAGCAGTTCTTC
cdr3_aa: CSVEERGASSYNEQFF

j_call: TRBJ1-1
d_call: .
v_call: TRBV27
clone_size: many
cdr3_nt: TGTGCCAGCAGTCTCCACTCGACAGGACCCGCGGATGCTGAAGCTTTCTTT
cdr3_aa: CASSLHSTGPADAEAFF

j_call: TRBJ1-4
d_call: .
v_call: TRBV10-3
clone_size: few
cdr3_nt: TGTGCCATCAGTGAGTCGATTACAGGGCGTAATGAAAAACTGTTTTTT
cdr3_aa: CAISESITGRNEKLFF

j_call: TRBJ2-7
d_call: TRBD2
v_call: TRBV19
clone_size: .
cdr3_nt: TGTGCCAGTAGTATTCGGATCGGGGGACTAGCGGAGGAGCAGTACTTC
cdr3_aa: CASSIRIGGLAEEQYF

j_call: TRBJ2-7
d_call: .
v_call: TRBV7-9
clone_size: many
cdr3_nt: TGTGCCAGCAGCACTAGTTACGAGCAGTACTTC
cdr3_aa: CASSTSYEQYF

j_call: TRBJ2-1
d_call: TRBD2
v_call: TRBV12-3/TRBV12-4
clone_size: many
cdr3_nt: TGTGCCAGCCGTAGGAGCGGGAGGGCCTATGAGCAGTTCTTC
cdr3_aa: CASRRSGRAYEQFF

j_call: TRBJ2-3
d_call: .
v_call: TRBV27
clone_size: many
cdr3_nt: TGTGCCTCTGCCTCCGAGGTGGGGGCCTCGGATACGCAGTATTTT
cdr3_aa: CASASEVGASDTQYF

j_call: TRBJ1-1
d_call: .
v_call: TRBV5-1
clone_size: many
cdr3_nt: TGCGCCAGTCTCGCAACCTCGACAGGTGGTACTGAAGCTTTCTTT
cdr3_aa: CASLATSTGGTEAFF

j_call: TRBJ2-1
d_call: TRBD1
v_call: TRBV29-1
clone_size: many
cdr3_nt: TGCAGCGTTGATTGGGACAGGGGTTTAAATGAGCAGTTCTTC
cdr3_aa: CSVDWDRGLNEQFF

j_call: TRBJ2-2
d_call: TRBD1
v_call: TRBV2
clone_size: many
cdr3_nt: TGTGCCAGCAGTGAGGTACAGGGGGCCACCGGGGAGCTGTTTTTT
cdr3_aa: CASSEVQGATGELFF

j_call: TRBJ2-2
d_call: .
v_call: TRBV11-1
clone_size: many
cdr3_nt: TGTGCCAGCAGCGGGGACTCTCCGAACACCGGGGAGCTGTTTTTT
cdr3_aa: CASSGDSPNTGELFF

j_call: TRBJ2-7
d_call: .
v_call: TRBV3-1
clone_size: many
cdr3_nt: TGTGCCAGCAGCCGCGGGACTGTAGACCCCTACGAGCAGTACTTC
cdr3_aa: CASSRGTVDPYEQYF

j_call: TRBJ1-1
d_call: TRBD1
v_call: TRBV19
clone_size: many
cdr3_nt: TGTGCCAGTAGTAAGGGGGCCTCCTCTACGGTGAACACTGAAGCTTTCTTT
cdr3_aa: CASSKGASSTVNTEAFF

j_call: TRBJ1-3
d_call: .
v_call: TRBV13
clone_size: .
cdr3_nt: TGTGCCAGCAGCCGCAGGGGCCTTAGCTCTGGAAACACCATATATTTT
cdr3_aa: CASSRRGLSSGNTIYF

j_call: TRBJ1-2
d_call: .
v_call: TRBV6-1
clone_size: many
cdr3_nt: TGTGCCAGCAATATACAGGGAAGGAACTATGGCTACACCTTC
cdr3_aa: CASNIQGRNYGYTF

j_call: TRBJ1-5
d_call: TRBD1
v_call: TRBV9
clone_size: many
cdr3_nt: TGTGCCAGCAGCGCAGGGGGGCTCGTCAATCAGCCCCAGCATTTT
cdr3_aa: CASSAGGLVNQPQHF

j_call: TRBJ1-2
d_call: TRBD1
v_call: TRBV12-3/TRBV12-4
clone_size: many
cdr3_nt: TGTGCCAGCAGTTTAAACAGGGGCGAAGATGGCTACACCTTC
cdr3_aa: CASSLNRGEDGYTF

j_call: TRBJ1-4
d_call: .
v_call: TRBV19
clone_size: few
cdr3_nt: TGTGCCAGTAGTACTCTCGGACAGAATGAAAAACTGTTTTTT
cdr3_aa: CASSTLGQNEKLFF